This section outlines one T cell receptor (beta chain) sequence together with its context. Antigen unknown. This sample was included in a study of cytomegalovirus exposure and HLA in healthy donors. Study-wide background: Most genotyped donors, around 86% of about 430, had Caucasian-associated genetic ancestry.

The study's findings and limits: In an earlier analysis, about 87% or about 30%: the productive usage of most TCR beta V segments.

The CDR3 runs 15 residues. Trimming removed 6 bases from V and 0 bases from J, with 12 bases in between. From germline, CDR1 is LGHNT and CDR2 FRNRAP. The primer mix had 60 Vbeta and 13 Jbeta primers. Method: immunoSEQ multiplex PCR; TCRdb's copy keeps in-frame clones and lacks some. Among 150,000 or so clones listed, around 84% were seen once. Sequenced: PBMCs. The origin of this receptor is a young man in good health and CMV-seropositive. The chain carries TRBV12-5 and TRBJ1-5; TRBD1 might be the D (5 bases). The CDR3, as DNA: TGTGCTAGTGGATCGACAGTCACTAGCAATCAGCCCCAGCATTTT. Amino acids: CASGSTVTSNQPQHF.